Below, 20 T cell receptor beta chains from the same sample are listed, as sequenced in a study of T cells in localized non-small cell lung cancer. Repertoires were generated with immunoSEQ multiplex PCR, while TCRdb's copy carries only in-frame clones and drops some. Of around 30,000 clones in the sample, under 95% were seen once. The sample consisted of peripheral blood, taken before any cancer treatment. The receptor set was obtained from a woman aged 35 to 69 with stage I lung adenocarcinoma.

The chain links TRBV6-5 to TRBJ1-1, with D hard to call. CDR3 length equals 12 residues. Germline loops: CDR1 MNHEY, CDR2 SVGAGI. Trimming stripped 0 bases from V and 11 bases from J, with 10 bases between. The DNA for the CDR3 is TGTGCCAGCAGTTACTCGGTGGGAGAGGCTTTCTTT. Its translation: CASSYSVGEAFF.

The CDR3 DNA sequence: TGCGCCAGCAGCCTTCGGACAGGGAGTAACACTGAAGCTTTCTTT. It yields the protein CASSLRTGSNTEAFF. The chain combines TRBV4-3 with TRBJ1-1, with 8 nucleotides matching TRBD1. Germline CDR1 LGHNA, CDR2 YSLEER. There are 15 residues in the CDR3. The V and J ends lost 4 bases and 2 bases, in that order; junction bases with no gene match: 6.

V and J are TRBV18 and TRBJ1-5; 8 bases fit TRBD1. V trimming: 4 bases; J trimming: 5 bases; junction bases outside the gene matches: 10. Germline CDR1 is KGHSH and CDR2 is LQKENI. CDR3 size: 16 residues. CDR3 DNA: TGTGCCAGCTCACAAACCGGACAGGGCGGACATCAGCCCCAGCATTTT. It translates to CASSQTGQGGHQPQHF.

The rearrangement links TRBV18 to TRBJ2-3; unclear D gene. CDR3 size: 16 residues. The V and J ends lost 1 base and 5 bases respectively, with 16 bases between them. The V gene's germline CDR1 is KGHSH and CDR2 LQKENI. The CDR3 sequence is CASSPLHLGSKDTQYF. CDR3 in DNA: TGTGCCAGCTCACCACTTCATTTGGGTTCGAAAGATACGCAGTATTTT.

The rearrangement links TRBV15 to TRBJ2-3; TRBD2 is a possible D gene (5 bases). The CDR3 loop spans 14 amino acids. V was clipped by 8 bases and J by 2 bases, with 14 bases between them. Germline CDR1 and CDR2: LNHNV and YYDKDF (reference sequence). For the CDR3, the DNA is TGTGCCACCCTACGGGGTGGTGACACAGATACGCAGTATTTT. Protein sequence: CATLRGGDTDTQYF.

This clone showed up just once. V gene TRBV2 combines with J gene TRBJ2-7, with D unresolved. Germline V gives CDR1 SNHLY, CDR2 FYNNEI. The V gene lost 2 bases and the J gene lost 4 bases, with 6 bases spanning the gap. The CDR3 has 12 amino acids. As DNA, the CDR3 is TGTGCCAGCAGTGAATCGCGGTACGAGCAGTACTTC. This encodes CASSESRYEQYF.

This chain uses TRBV5-1 with TRBJ1-1; D gene uncertain. Trimming took off 2 bases at V and 1 base at J, with 6 bases between the two ends. The germline V gene has CDR1 SGHRS and CDR2 YFSETQ. There are 13 residues in the CDR3. Here the CDR3 DNA reads TGCGCCAGCAGCTTTTCGGGGAACACTGAAGCTTTCTTT. It is translated as CASSFSGNTEAFF.

The chain carries TRBV18 and TRBJ1-1; 10 nucleotides line up with TRBD1. CDR1 is KGHSH, CDR2 LQKENI, per germline. The V segment lost 1 base and the J segment 4 bases; nucleotides outside the gene matches: 3. This CDR3 region has 15 residues. In DNA, the CDR3 is TGTGCCAGCTCACCACGACAGGGGGCGGGCACTGAAGCTTTCTTT. Translation gives CASSPRQGAGTEAFF.

Only one count was recorded for this clone. The chain recombines TRBV7-2 with TRBJ2-3; 10 bases map to TRBD2. Germline-derived CDR1 and CDR2 are SGHTA and FQGNSA. The CDR3 has 18 amino acids. The V and J ends lost 5 bases and 5 bases, in that order; junction bases with no gene match: 16. DNA of the CDR3: TGTGCCAGCAGCCTCTCCCCGCTAGCGGGGGCCATGGGAGATACGCAGTATTTT. Protein product: CASSLSPLAGAMGDTQYF.

With regard to this clone: Within the sample, other DNA sequences also encode this same CDR3. J is TRBJ2-5 and V is TRBV18; D is ambiguous. Germline assignment: CDR1 KGHSH and CDR2 LQKENI. Trimming removed 3 bases from V and 0 bases from J, with 5 bases in between. The CDR3 extends over 13 amino acids. CDR3 amino acids: CASSPGYQETQYF. In nucleotides, the CDR3 is TGTGCCAGCTCACCGGGCTACCAAGAGACCCAGTACTTC.

The rearrangement joins TRBV27 to TRBJ2-5, with a weak D call TRBD2 (5 bases). V gave up 0 bases and J gave up 4 bases, with 18 bases separating them. Germline CDR1 MNHEY, CDR2 SMNVEV (reference sequence). The CDR3 contains 17 residues. The CDR3 nucleotides read TGTGCCAGCAGTTTATCACCCATGGATCCCGGAGGAGAGACCCAGTACTTC. Its translation is CASSLSPMDPGGETQYF.

This clone occurred a few times. J is TRBJ2-2 and V is TRBV2; 11 bases are shared with TRBD2. The germline V gene has CDR1 SNHLY and CDR2 FYNNEI. The CDR3 length is 14 residues. The trim removed 7 bases at V and 8 bases at J, leaving 6 bases unmatched. CDR3 in amino acids: CASNRLAGGGELFF. The CDR3 DNA follows: TGTGCCAGCAATCGGCTAGCGGGAGGTGGGGAGCTGTTTTTT.

This chain joins TRBV6-1 and TRBJ1-1, with 7 bases lining up with TRBD1. V lost 6 bases to trimming and J lost 2 bases; unmatched junction nucleotides: 9. The V gene's germline CDR1 is MNHNS and CDR2 SASEGT. The CDR3 totals 15 residues. CDR3 bases: TGTGCCAGCAGACAGGGGACCTACTTAAACACTGAAGCTTTCTTT. Translating gives CASRQGTYLNTEAFF.

The CDR3 protein is CASTGRAEEGYTF. CDR3 DNA: TGCGCCAGCACGGGCCGGGCCGAGGAGGGCTACACCTTC. The chain joins TRBV5-1 to TRBJ1-2; D remains ambiguous. The CDR3 loop spans 13 amino acids. V was pared by 6 bases and J by 8 bases, with 17 bases between. Germline CDR1 and CDR2: SGHRS and YFSETQ.

The chain combines TRBV13 with TRBJ2-6, with TRBD1 matching over 7 bases. Per the germline V gene, CDR1 is PRHDT and CDR2 is FYEKMQ (reference sequence). The CDR3 sequence is 21 residues long. Germline trimming cut 2 bases from V and 0 bases from J; bases unmatched to any gene: 16. CDR3 in amino acids: CASSLYVLRDSIRSGANVLTF. CDR3 bases: TGTGCCAGCAGCTTATATGTTTTGAGGGACAGCATTCGCTCTGGGGCCAACGTCCTGACTTTC.

CDR3 amino acids: CASSPAPGQGGAFF. As DNA, the CDR3 is TGTGCCAGCAGTCCAGCTCCGGGACAGGGGGGAGCTTTCTTT. This sequence joins TRBV7-2 and TRBJ1-1; 11 nucleotides line up with TRBD1. This CDR3 comprises 14 residues. CDR1 SGHTA and CDR2 FQGNSA come from the germline V gene. V shed 6 bases and J 10 bases; nucleotides not matched to a gene: 10.

The rearrangement uses TRBV29-1 and TRBJ2-2; TRBD1 is a possible D gene (6 bases). From germline, CDR1 is SQVTM and CDR2 ANQGSEA. The CDR3 totals 14 residues. V was pared by 4 bases and J by 4 bases, with 13 bases between. The CDR3 loop reads CSVGLQGPTGELFF. The CDR3 DNA follows: TGCAGCGTTGGGTTACAGGGACCCACCGGGGAGCTGTTTTTT.

The count of this clone is one. The V call is TRBV7-2, the J call TRBJ2-2; 10 nucleotides align to TRBD2. With V trimmed by 8 bases and J by 4 bases, 19 bases remained unmatched. Looked up from germline, CDR1 is SGHTA and CDR2 is FQGNSA. The CDR3 is made up of 19 amino acids. CDR3 amino acids: CASGRIAGGARRGTGELFF. In DNA, the CDR3 is TGTGCCAGCGGCCGAATAGCGGGAGGAGCCCGAAGGGGCACCGGGGAGCTGTTTTTT.

V is TRBV9 and J is TRBJ1-6; D unclear. With 0 bases removed from V and 7 bases from J, the gap between germline ends came to 8 bases. Germline V gene data show CDR1 as SGDLS and CDR2 as YYNGEE. The CDR3 sequence is 14 residues long. The DNA of the CDR3 is TGTGCCAGCAGCGTAGATTACAGAAATTCACCCCTCCACTTT. Translation gives CASSVDYRNSPLHF.

The chain carries TRBV11-2 and TRBJ2-7, with D possibly TRBD2 on 5 matching bases. The V gene's germline CDR1 is SGHAT and CDR2 FQNNGV. V was cut by 3 bases and J by 4 bases, with 16 bases left in between. The CDR3 length is 15 residues. The CDR3 region is CASSLYLVTSYEQYF. DNA of the CDR3: TGTGCCAGCAGCTTGTACCTAGTCACTAGTTACGAGCAGTACTTC.